The 24 T cell receptor beta chains below come from one sample, sequenced in a study of T cells in Graves' hyperthyroidism and ophthalmopathy. The TCR beta CDR3 regions underwent amplification using RNA transcripts as the source. The TCR CDR3 was amplified in a first-round RT-PCR using the HTBI primer set. TCRdb passed the multiplex PCR reads through MiXCR, listing each CDR3 protein once. The sample lists fewer than 400,000 distinct CDR3 sequences, 20% to 30% occurring once. What was sequenced was blood. The receptor source for this set is a man aged 50 to 59 with Graves' hyperthyroidism.

The genes are TRBV30 and TRBJ2-1; 11 bases fit TRBD1. The J segment lost 7 bases and the V segment lost 3 bases, leaving 8 bases of the junction unmatched. This CDR3 is 15 amino acids long. Germline V gene lookup returns CDR1 GTSNPN and CDR2 SVGIG (reference sequence). The CDR3 DNA reads as TGTGCCTGGAGACGCGGACAGGGGGCGCGTAATGAGCAGTTCTTC. Its translation: CAWRRGQGARNEQFF.

The J gene is TRBJ2-2, the V gene TRBV5-1; TRBD2 aligns across 11 bases. Trimming at V came to 4 bases and at J to 7 bases, leaving 6 bases not matched to a gene. Germline V gene lookup returns CDR1 SGHRS and CDR2 YFSETQ. This CDR3 has 15 amino acids. DNA of the CDR3: TGCGCCAGCAGCCCCACTAGCGGGAGCGGCGGGGAGCTGTTTTTT. Translation: CASSPTSGSGGELFF.

As to this clonotype: Germline is not matched at one junction end, which may reflect a read error. This chain connects TRBV6-1 to TRBJ2-7; D is uncertain. This CDR3 has 12 amino acids. Germline V gene lookup returns CDR1 MNHNS and CDR2 SASEGT. The CDR3 region is CASSESAFGSHF. For the CDR3, the DNA is TGTGCCAGCAGTGAATCGGCGTTCGGCAGTCACTTC.

J is TRBJ1-1 and V is TRBV6-2 or TRBV6-3; possibly TRBD1 for D (5 bases). Between the trimmed V and J ends, which lost 6 bases and 3 bases, there was a span of 8 bases. Germline lookup yields CDR1 MNHEY and CDR2 SVGEGT. CDR3 length: 12 residues. The CDR3 sequence is CASRGEYTEAFF. As DNA, the CDR3 is TGTGCCAGCAGAGGGGAGTACACTGAAGCTTTCTTT.

J is TRBJ2-1 and V is TRBV29-1, with 9 bases that match TRBD2. V lost 4 bases, J lost 4 bases, and 14 bases stayed unmatched. The CDR3 spans 17 residues. CDR1 SQVTM and CDR2 ANQGSEA come from the germline V gene. CDR3 region: CSVVGFGGGRAYNEQFF. The CDR3 nucleotides are TGCAGCGTTGTTGGGTTTGGGGGCGGGAGGGCTTACAATGAGCAGTTCTTC.

The chain carries TRBV19 and TRBJ2-1, with 9 bases identical to TRBD2. There are 14 residues in the CDR3. The germline V gene encodes CDR1 LNHDA and CDR2 SQIVND (reference sequence). The ends lost 6 bases at V and 7 bases at J; junction bases unmatched: 7. CDR3 coding DNA: TGTGCCAGTAGGCTCACTAGCGGGCGGAATGAGCAGTTCTTC. Translated: CASRLTSGRNEQFF.

The chain has TRBV27 and TRBJ2-7, with 9 positions matching TRBD2. The length of the CDR3 is 15 residues. The V gene end was trimmed by 1 base and the J gene end by 2 bases; junction bases not matched to a gene: 3. Germline lookup yields CDR1 MNHEY and CDR2 SMNVEV (reference sequence). In DNA form, the CDR3 reads TGTGCCAGCAGTTTATTTTCTAGCGGGACCTACGAGCAGTACTTC. Encoded protein: CASSLFSSGTYEQYF.

This clonotype has more than one count but fewer than ten. The chain uses TRBV3-1 and TRBJ1-3, with 7 bases lining up with TRBD1. Germline CDR1 reads LGHDT; CDR2 reads YNNKEL (reference sequence). This CDR3 region has 15 residues. The V segment lost 4 bases and the J segment 0 bases; nucleotides outside the gene matches: 3. CDR3 sequence reads: CASSRDRYSGNTIYF. The CDR3 bases are TGTGCCAGCAGCCGGGACAGATACTCTGGAAACACCATATATTTT.

There are a few counts of this clonotype. The chain recombines TRBV5-1 with TRBJ2-7, with D possibly called TRBD1 or TRBD2 (5 bases each). V was shortened by 0 bases and J by 4 bases, with 11 bases between the two germline ends. The CDR3 spans 14 residues. The germline CDR1 and CDR2 sequences are SGHRS and YFSETQ. As DNA, the CDR3 is TGCGCCAGCAGCTTGGGGGACGGAATATACGAGCAGTACTTC. It yields the protein CASSLGDGIYEQYF.

This chain joins TRBV6-1 and TRBJ1-1; TRBD1 matches at 7 bases. The CDR3 runs to 12 residues. Trimming took 5 bases from V and 7 from J; bases not matched to a gene: 4. Germline-derived CDR1 and CDR2 are MNHNS and SASEGT. CDR3: CASSSWDSEAFF. CDR3 DNA: TGTGCCAGCAGTTCCTGGGACAGTGAAGCTTTCTTT.

This chain uses TRBV5-1 with TRBJ1-1; 11 bases agree with TRBD1. Germline CDR1 SGHRS, CDR2 YFSETQ. Trimming removed 4 bases from V and 7 bases from J; junction bases left unmatched: 3. There are 13 residues in the CDR3. CDR3 DNA sequence: TGCGCCAGCAGCAAAGGGACAGGGGGTGAAGCTTTCTTT. This translates into CASSKGTGGEAFF.

This clonotype was seen more than once but under ten times. This chain joins TRBV3-1 and TRBJ2-1, with 7 bases lining up with TRBD1. The V gene end was trimmed by 6 bases and the J gene end by 12 bases; junction bases not matched to a gene: 11. Per germline, CDR1 LGHDT and CDR2 YNNKEL (reference sequence). The CDR3 covers 13 residues. The CDR3 DNA is TGTGCCAGCAGTTCAGACAGGGCCGGCGTGCAGTTCTTC. Encoded protein: CASSSDRAGVQFF.

The rearrangement joins TRBV6-5 to TRBJ2-7; D is uncertain. Trimming removed 0 bases at V and 4 bases at J, with 10 bases between. The CDR3 runs to 14 residues. The V gene's germline CDR1 is MNHEY and CDR2 SVGAGI. This chain's CDR3 is CASSYSTLLYEQYF. In DNA form, the CDR3 reads TGTGCCAGCAGTTACTCGACACTTCTATACGAGCAGTACTTC.

In this sample, this clonotype turned up a few times. The chain links TRBV3-1 to TRBJ2-7; TRBD1 might be the D (7 bases). V was clipped by 10 bases and J by 3 bases, with 16 bases between them. Germline loops: CDR1 LGHDT, CDR2 YNNKEL (reference sequence). The CDR3 loop spans 13 amino acids. CDR3 loop: CATKARGVYEQYF. The CDR3 DNA sequence: TGTGCCACCAAAGCCAGGGGGGTCTACGAGCAGTACTTC.

V usage is TRBV7-3 and J usage is TRBJ2-2; the match to TRBD1 covers 8 bases. The V gene end was trimmed by 2 bases and the J gene end by 6 bases; junction bases not matched to a gene: 2. The CDR3 runs to 14 residues. The V gene's germline CDR1 is SGHTA and CDR2 FQGTGA. CDR3 bases: TGTGCCAGCAGCTTACAGGGGGCGGCCGGGGAGCTGTTTTTT. Its translation: CASSLQGAAGELFF. Full variable domain (remainder filled in from reference TRBV7-3 and TRBJ2-2): GAGVSQTPSNKVTEKGKYVELRCDPISGHTALYWYRQSLGQGPEFLIYFQGTGAADDSGLPNDRFFAVRPEGSVSTLKIQRTERGDSAVYLCASSLQGAAGELFFGEGSRLTVL.

The chain uses TRBV7-9 and TRBJ2-2, with a possible D match to TRBD1 (6 bases). The CDR3 spans 14 residues. CDR1 and CDR2 from the germline V gene are SEHNR and FQNEAQ (reference sequence). V lost 5 bases to trimming and J lost 4 bases, with 11 bases between them. The CDR3 sequence is CASSTTGPTGELFF. CDR3 sequence (DNA): TGTGCCAGCAGCACAACAGGGCCCACCGGGGAGCTGTTTTTT.

The V and J genes are TRBV29-1 and TRBJ2-1; a possible D gene is TRBD2 (6 bases). V lost 6 bases to trimming and J lost 0 bases, with 9 bases between them. The CDR3 is made up of 13 amino acids. Per the germline V gene, CDR1 is SQVTM and CDR2 is ANQGSEA. CDR3 sequence reads: CSVRGSSYNEQFF. CDR3 coding DNA: TGCAGCGTCCGGGGGAGCTCCTACAATGAGCAGTTCTTC.

This clonotype was counted only a few times. This chain joins TRBV4-2 and TRBJ1-2; no definite D call. The CDR3 contains 14 residues. The V end lost 1 base, the J end lost 8 bases, and 14 bases lay between the germline ends. Germline CDR1 LGHNA, CDR2 YNFKEQ. CDR3 DNA sequence: TGTGCCAGCAGCCAAGGGGTGCAGATTGAAGGCTACACCTTC. It specifies CASSQGVQIEGYTF.

V gene TRBV5-6 combines with J gene TRBJ1-4; D may be TRBD1 (5 bases). The CDR3 covers 15 residues. CDR1 and CDR2 from the germline V gene are SGHDT and YYEEEE. V was clipped by 4 bases and J by 0 bases, with 10 bases between them. In DNA form, the CDR3 reads TGTGCCAGCAGCCCGACAGTTGCAACTAATGAAAAACTGTTTTTT. This gives the protein CASSPTVATNEKLFF.

This clonotype has ten or more counts. This rearrangement joins TRBV10-3 to TRBJ1-1; D may be TRBD1 (5 bases). The CDR3 is 13 amino acids. V dropped 5 bases and J dropped 6 bases, with 13 bases sitting between them. The germline gives CDR1 ENHRY, CDR2 SYGVKD. The CDR3 region is CAISSGTNAEAFF. DNA of the CDR3: TGTGCCATCAGTAGCGGGACTAACGCTGAAGCTTTCTTT.

V gene TRBV15 combines with J gene TRBJ2-7; 10 positions match TRBD2. The CDR3 has 15 residues. Per the germline V gene, CDR1 is LNHNV and CDR2 is YYDKDF (reference sequence). Germline trimming cut 0 bases from V and 2 bases from J; bases unmatched to any gene: 1. CDR3 residues: CATSRELAGTYEQYF. CDR3 DNA: TGTGCCACCAGCAGAGAACTAGCGGGAACCTACGAGCAGTACTTC.

This clonotype was observed a handful of times. The V call is TRBV7-2, the J call TRBJ2-1; D might be TRBD1 (5 bases). The germline gives CDR1 SGHTA, CDR2 FQGNSA. Trimming took 4 bases from V and 1 from J, leaving 11 bases between them. The CDR3 extends over 15 amino acids. The CDR3 DNA sequence: TGTGCCAGCAGCTCTGCAGGGTTTTCCTACAATGAGCAGTTCTTC. Translating gives CASSSAGFSYNEQFF.

The chain is built from TRBV20-1 and TRBJ1-1; D gene ambiguous. Germline V gene sequence: CDR1 DFQATT, CDR2 SNEGSKA (reference sequence). This CDR3 has 13 residues. V lost 3 bases, J lost 9 bases, and 17 bases lay in between. CDR3 bases: TGCAGTGCTAGGGGCCCTCGAGGTGGAAAAGCTTTCTTT. This codes for CSARGPRGGKAFF.

CDR3 DNA sequence: TGTGCCAGCAGCTTAGAGTCTTCACCCCTCCACTTT. Translated: CASSLESSPLHF. V gene TRBV7-2 combines with J gene TRBJ1-6; unclear D gene. V gave up 1 base and J gave up 9 bases, with 4 bases separating them. CDR3 size: 12 residues. The germline gives CDR1 SGHTA, CDR2 FQGNSA.